Shown below are 7 T cell receptor beta chains from a single sample sequenced in a study of blood T cell repertoires in COVID-19. TCRdb's copy holds only in-frame clones and misses some; the assay was immunoSEQ multiplex PCR. The sample holds 100,000 to 150,000 clones, roughly four fifths seen once. The material sequenced was PBMCs or T cells enriched from blood (not recorded which). All receptors come from a middle-aged man with acute COVID-19.

The chain recombines TRBV28 with TRBJ1-1; D perhaps matches TRBD1 (6 bases). The V gene lost 5 bases and the J gene lost 5 bases, with 15 bases spanning the gap. The germline CDR1 and CDR2 sequences are MDHEN and SYDVKM. This CDR3 contains 14 residues. The CDR3 coding sequence is TGTGCCAGCAGTCCCCGATTAAGGGGGACTGAAGCTTTCTTT. It codes for CASSPRLRGTEAFF.

The chain combines TRBV30 with TRBJ1-4, with 7 positions matching TRBD1. The CDR3 consists of 14 residues. With 0 bases clipped from V and 7 bases from J, the junction kept 5 bases outside the gene matches. CDR1 is GTSNPN, CDR2 SVGIG, per germline (reference sequence). CDR3 DNA: TGTGCCTGGAGTGTAAAGGCAGGGGGTGAAAAACTGTTTTTT. This gives the protein CAWSVKAGGEKLFF.

This chain uses TRBV9 with TRBJ2-7; 9 nucleotides agree with TRBD2. The CDR3 totals 15 residues. V dropped 0 bases and J dropped 7; count of bases not matched to a gene: 8. Germline values: CDR1 SGDLS, CDR2 YYNGEE. CDR3 protein: CASSVEASGAGEQYF. CDR3 sequence (DNA): TGTGCCAGCAGCGTAGAAGCTAGCGGGGCTGGGGAGCAGTACTTC.

The chain links TRBV7-3 to TRBJ2-1; 7 bases line up with TRBD2. Germline V gene data show CDR1 as SGHTA and CDR2 as FQGTGA. Losses at the gene ends were 5 bases for V and 0 bases for J; bases not matched to a gene: 4. The CDR3 is 15 amino acids. CDR3 sequence (DNA): TGTGCCAGCAGCCTCGGACTAGGCTCCTACAATGAGCAGTTCTTC. This gives the protein CASSLGLGSYNEQFF.

In this sample, this clone turned up a few times. The V gene is TRBV5-1, the J gene TRBJ2-5; 13 bases fit TRBD2. V shed 2 bases, J shed 0 bases, and the junction held 1 base outside the gene matches. The CDR3 totals 16 residues. In germline, CDR1 is SGHRS, CDR2 YFSETQ. CDR3 region: CASSLLAGGNQETQYF. The CDR3 DNA reads TGCGCCAGCAGCTTACTAGCGGGGGGGAACCAAGAGACCCAGTACTTC.

The V and J genes are TRBV19 and TRBJ2-1; tentatively, D is TRBD1 (7 bases). This CDR3 is built from 13 residues. The V and J ends lost 6 bases and 7 bases respectively, with 13 bases between them. Germline V gene lookup returns CDR1 LNHDA and CDR2 SQIVND (reference sequence). The CDR3: CASRRDSQNEQFF. The CDR3, as DNA: TGTGCCAGTAGGCGGGACAGTCAGAATGAGCAGTTCTTC.

The rearrangement links TRBV7-3 to TRBJ2-3; D is perhaps TRBD1 (5 bases). The CDR3 is 12 residues long. V lost 5 bases and J 8 bases, leaving 11 bases between the germline ends. In germline, CDR1 is SGHTA, CDR2 FQGTGA. Here the CDR3 reads CASSHRRGTQYF. The CDR3 nucleotides are TGTGCCAGCAGCCACCGAAGGGGTACGCAGTATTTT. Full variable domain (remainder filled in from reference TRBV7-3 and TRBJ2-3): GAGVSQTPSNKVTEKGKYVELRCDPISGHTALYWYRQSLGQGPEFLIYFQGTGAADDSGLPNDRFFAVRPEGSVSTLKIQRTERGDSAVYLCASSHRRGTQYFGPGTRLTVL.